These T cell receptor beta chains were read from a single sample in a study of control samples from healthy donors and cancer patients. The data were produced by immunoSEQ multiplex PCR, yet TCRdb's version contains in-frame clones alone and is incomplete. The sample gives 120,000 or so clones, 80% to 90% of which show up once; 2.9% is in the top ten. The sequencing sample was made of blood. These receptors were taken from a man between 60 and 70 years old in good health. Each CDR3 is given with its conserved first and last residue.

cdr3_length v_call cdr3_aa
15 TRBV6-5 CASSSPGQGSYEQYF
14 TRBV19 CASSPGTGIYGYTF
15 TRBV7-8 CASSHGGQGFLGYTF
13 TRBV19 CASRQDYNQPQHF
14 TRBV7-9 CASSQTGTNQPQHF
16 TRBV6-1 CASSVGLAGGTDTQYF
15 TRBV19 CASSMEGSGNQPQHF
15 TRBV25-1 CASTRGGTGSGELFF
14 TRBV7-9 CASSLGLNTDTQYF
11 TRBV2 CASRIRQPQHF
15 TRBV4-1 CASSQDSAGGYEQYF
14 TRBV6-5 CASSNRGLNTEAFF
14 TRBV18 CASSPQSTNEKLFF
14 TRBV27 CASNPGGSNQPQHF
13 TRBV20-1 CSAGGTDRREQYF
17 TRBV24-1 CATSDPPRSGVGDEQFF
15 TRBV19 CATMGNGQVNQPQHF
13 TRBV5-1 CASSLGRGDTQYF
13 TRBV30 CAWSLGEVYEQYF
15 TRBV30 CAWSIFGVANYGYTF
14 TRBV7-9 CASSTDSNTGELFF
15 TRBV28 CASSTRGPGANVLTF
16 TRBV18 CASSPITGGSYNEQFF
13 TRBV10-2 CASSVGQGNGYTF
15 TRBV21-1 CASSERTGLSQPQHF
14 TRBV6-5 CASSYTDWTGELFF
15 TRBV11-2 CASSFPHQGVYEQYF
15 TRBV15 CATSRDRAGNEKLFF
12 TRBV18 CASSPYGNEQYF
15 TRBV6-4 CASSEVGLGGNTIYF
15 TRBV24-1 CATSDSRFPATEAFF
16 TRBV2 CASSAKDRGRNTEAFF
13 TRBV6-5 CASSWGRGETQYF
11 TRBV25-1 CASSLSYEQYF
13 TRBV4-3 CASSGQGINTIYF
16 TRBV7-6 CASSFSRVAGANEQFF
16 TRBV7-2 CASSSNLGRGGSPLHF
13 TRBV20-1 CSASLGGPDTQYF
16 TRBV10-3 CAISEEGPGSNQPQHF
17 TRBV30 CAWSVHQSGGSGSPLHF
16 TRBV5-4 CASSLGGQGLNQPQHF
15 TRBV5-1 CASSPTGKSNTEAFF
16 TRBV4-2 CASSQDLSGGREKLFF
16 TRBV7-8 CASSEGTLKMNTEAFF
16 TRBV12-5 CASGSSLFATNEKLFF
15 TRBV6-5 CASTRDIRDNSPLHF
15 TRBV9 CASSIRGEMNTEAFF
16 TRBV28 CASSFAGLARDETQYF
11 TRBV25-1 CASSGILGYTF
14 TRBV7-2 CASSQRQGPNEQFF